Each of the 13 T cell receptor beta chains below was sequenced from the same sample in a study of T-cell reconstitution after alpha-beta-depleted transplantation in children (TCRdb year 2016). The receptor library was made with PCR. The sample was run on an Illumina HiSeq 2500. To normalize quantification of the TCRbeta repertoire, the TCR libraries were built with molecular barcoding that relied on unique molecular identifiers. TCRdb applied fastp at Q25 and MiXCR to the public reads, then kept only in-frame beta chains. Records with the same CDR3 protein are collapsed into one entry carrying the most frequent genes and DNA. The sample table contains about a million distinct CDR3 sequences; only one count was recorded for about 30% of them. 25% to 35% of the sample is held by the ten biggest clonotypes. Interpreted using the paper, the treatment or condition label stands for: allogeneic hematopoietic cell transplantation with graft depleted of TCRalphabeta T cells and CD19 B cells.

Sequences were derived from PBMCs, mostly from graft donor cells, sampled 360 days after TCRalphabeta/CD19-depleted stem cell transplant. The receptors shown here come from a boy under three years old who had a stem cell transplant for SCID, so the T cells may come from the graft donor.

This clonotype was seen only a few times. The CDR3 sequence: CSATWRGKGTQYF. The CDR3 DNA sequence: TGCAGTGCGACATGGAGGGGGAAGGGGACCCAGTACTTC. The chain is built from TRBV20-1 and TRBJ2-5; D possibly uses TRBD1 or TRBD2 (6 bases each). The CDR3 covers 13 residues. From germline, CDR1 is DFQATT and CDR2 SNEGSKA (reference sequence). Deletions cut 6 bases from V and 7 bases from J, with 18 bases between.

The chain is built from TRBV10-2 and TRBJ1-5; 7 bases are a match to TRBD1. Germline V gene sequence: CDR1 WSHSY, CDR2 SAAADI. The J segment lost 9 bases and the V segment lost 8 bases, leaving 7 bases of the junction unmatched. The CDR3 contains 12 residues. CDR3 sequence (DNA): TGCGCCAGCGGACAGGCGGCCCGGCCCCAGCATTTT. This codes for CASGQAARPQHF.

The V and J genes are TRBV20-1 and TRBJ1-6; D is ambiguous. CDR3 length equals 15 residues. In germline, CDR1 is DFQATT, CDR2 SNEGSKA (reference sequence). Trimming removed 3 bases at V and 0 bases at J, with 9 bases between. CDR3 bases: TGCAGTGCTAGCGAACTGAGCTCCTATAATTCACCCCTCCACTTT. Protein product: CSASELSSYNSPLHF.

The chain uses TRBV11-2 and TRBJ1-4; D may be TRBD1 (5 bases). This CDR3 has 16 residues. The ends were cut back, 1 base at V and 8 bases at J, with 17 bases in the middle. Germline lookup yields CDR1 SGHAT and CDR2 FQNNGV. CDR3 amino acids: CASSLGSGGSGEKLFF. The DNA of the CDR3 is TGTGCCAGCAGCTTAGGTTCCGGGGGATCTGGCGAAAAACTGTTTTTT. The variable domain in full, with the rest retrieved from reference TRBV11-2 and TRBJ1-4, is EAGVAQSPRYKIIEKRQSVAFWCNPISGHATLYWYQQILGQGPKLLIQFQNNGVVDDSQLPKDRFSAERLKGVDSTLKIQPAKLEDSAVYLCASSLGSGGSGEKLFFGSGTQLSVL.

The chain couples TRBV27 to TRBJ2-7; D call uncertain. V was clipped by 6 bases and J by 4 bases, with 10 bases between them. CDR1 is MNHEY and CDR2 is SMNVEV in the germline V gene (reference sequence). The CDR3 consists of 12 residues. The DNA of the CDR3 is TGTGCCAGCAGGGGCCCCCTATACGAGCAGTACTTC. As protein: CASRGPLYEQYF.

This clonotype has only a few counts. The chain couples TRBV28 to TRBJ1-3; tentatively, D is TRBD1 (6 bases). Trimming removed 4 bases from V and 2 bases from J, with 9 bases in between. The CDR3 runs 14 residues. The germline V gene encodes CDR1 MDHEN and CDR2 SYDVKM. In DNA, the CDR3 is TGTGCCAGCAGTTCCTACAGGGCTGGAAACACCATATATTTT. Translated, it gives CASSSYRAGNTIYF.

This clonotype has just one count. The V and J genes are TRBV28 and TRBJ1-2; no clear D. The V gene lost 5 bases and the J gene lost 7 bases, with 17 bases spanning the gap. The CDR3 totals 14 residues. CDR1 and CDR2 (germline): MDHEN, SYDVKM. CDR3 sequence reads: CASSHPRQEGGYTF. DNA for the CDR3: TGTGCCAGCAGTCACCCCCGGCAGGAAGGTGGCTACACCTTC.

The chain recombines TRBV18 with TRBJ2-1; TRBD1 matches 7 bases. Germline trimming cut 3 bases from V and 8 bases from J; bases unmatched to any gene: 13. This CDR3 is built from 16 residues. CDR1 and CDR2 from the germline V gene are KGHSH and LQKENI. The CDR3 DNA reads as TGTGCCAGCTCACCCCTGGGGAAGGGGGCGCAGGATGAGCAGTTCTTC. Translation: CASSPLGKGAQDEQFF.

The rearrangement uses TRBV21-1 and TRBJ2-7; the table's D call TRBD1 went unverified against the DNA. TRBV21-1 is flagged as a pseudogene. CDR3 size: 14 residues. CDR3 loop: CASSRGGGAYEQYF. In DNA, the CDR3 is TGTGCCAGCAGCCGGGGCGGGGGAGCGTATGAGCAGTACTTC.

J is TRBJ2-7 and V is TRBV7-9, with TRBD1 matching 10 bases. Germline V gene data show CDR1 as SEHNR and CDR2 as FQNEAQ (reference sequence). V gave up 8 bases and J gave up 5 bases; unmatched junction bases: 6. The CDR3 length is 13 residues. CDR3 loop: CASAGTGVHEQYF. The CDR3 bases are TGTGCCAGCGCCGGGACAGGGGTCCACGAGCAGTACTTC.

The chain employs TRBV4-3 and TRBJ1-4; D is undetermined. The ends were cut back, 4 bases at V and 8 bases at J, with 23 bases in the middle. CDR3 length: 17 residues. Germline CDR1 and CDR2: LGHNA and YSLEER. The CDR3, as DNA: TGCGCCAGCAGCCCTTCACCGGACCGACGACTGGGGGAAAAACTGTTTTTT. It translates to CASSPSPDRRLGEKLFF.

This sequence joins TRBV10-3 and TRBJ1-1, with 10 bases that match TRBD1. Germline assignment: CDR1 ENHRY and CDR2 SYGVKD. The CDR3 totals 15 residues. Germline trimming cut 4 bases from V and 7 bases from J; bases unmatched to any gene: 9. In DNA form, the CDR3 reads TGTGCCATCAGTGGGCTCGACAGGGGGCTTGGTGAAGCTTTCTTT. This sequence encodes CAISGLDRGLGEAFF.

A remark on this clonotype: The junction does not match germline at one end; this may be a read error. The chain joins TRBV3-1 to TRBJ2-1; TRBD2 matches 9 bases. The V gene's germline CDR1 is LGHDT and CDR2 YNNKEL (reference sequence). The CDR3 is made up of 15 amino acids. The chain's CDR3 is CASGQSSGATREQFF. DNA of the CDR3: TGTGCCAGCGGCCAATCTAGCGGGGCTACAAGGGAGCAGTTCTTC.